This T cell receptor (beta chain) was observed in a study of CDR3 diversity in severe acne (dated 2019 in TCRdb). The library relied on PCR. TCRdb names Illumina HiSeq 2000 as the instrument used. Using fastp at Q25 and MiXCR, TCRdb reprocessed the public reads and kept productive beta chains. Duplicate CDR3 protein sequences are folded into a single record with the most common DNA and genes. The sample has tens of thousands of distinct CDR3 sequences on record, 45% to 55% of them singletons. 14% of the sample rests with the top ten. As regards this clonotype: There is no known antigen for this receptor. Within one base of it there is no much larger clone, and no base qualities were kept.

The source material was blood. This clonotype was obtained from a male donor in good health, without acne.

The nucleotide sequence is TGTGCCAGCAGCATAGGGGTAATGGGGAACACTGAAGCTTTCTTT. This yields the protein CASSIGVMGNTEAFF. The chain is assembled from TRBV7-2 and TRBJ1-1, with a weak D call of TRBD1 (5 bases match). Its CDR3 holds 15 amino acids, cysteine through phenylalanine. The sequence is cut down to CDR3 DNA, 45 bases in frame from base 1. Trimming at the junction amounts to 5 bases on V and 1 base on J, and the germline ends lie 14 bases apart. Looking up the germline V gene yields CDR1 SGHTA and CDR2 FQGNSA.